Below, one T cell receptor (beta chain) is given with its context. Antigen: not known. The data are from a study of T cell responses to AZD1222 COVID-19 vaccine. Study at large: Recipients boosted at about 4 weeks or about 12 weeks are pooled.

The CDR3 runs 10 residues. Trimming removed 6 bases at V and 10 bases at J, with 7 bases between. CDR1 and CDR2 from the germline V gene are MGHDK and SYGVNS. Study-level findings and limits: As reported, nearly half of all spike-specific TCRs target variant regions that are unmutated. Spike-specific TCR breadth and depth were elevated following two AZD1222 doses.

The protocol was immunoSEQ multiplex PCR, while the TCRdb copy is restricted to in-frame clones and leaves out a portion. The table shows 110,000 to 150,000 clones, with roughly 90% occurring only once. This TCR was recovered from an adult in good health. The sequencing used peripheral blood, collected on day 0 of AZD1222 vaccination. The chain couples TRBV25-1 to TRBJ2-1, with D possibly being TRBD1 or TRBD2 (6 bases each). The CDR3 region has the DNA TGTGCCAGCAGAGGGGGGGAGCAGTTCTTC. Amino acids: CASRGGEQFF.